The 29 T cell receptor beta chains reported below all come from one sample, sequenced in a study of blood T cell repertoires in COVID-19. Some clones are missing from TCRdb's copy, which holds only in-frame ones; the method was immunoSEQ multiplex PCR. The sample has some 350,000 clones, approximately 89% seen once; the top ten hold less than 3.5%. The sequencing input was peripheral blood. These receptors were taken from a woman younger than 30 who had recovered from COVID-19.

This chain uses TRBV7-2 with TRBJ1-3; maybe TRBD1 (5 bases). The CDR3 totals 16 residues. Deletions cut 3 bases from V and 3 bases from J, with 15 bases between. The germline V gene has CDR1 SGHTA and CDR2 FQGNSA. This chain's CDR3 is CASSFQTGIRGNTIYF. In nucleotides, the CDR3 is TGTGCCAGCAGCTTTCAAACAGGTATCCGTGGAAACACCATATATTTT.

The chain uses TRBV30 and TRBJ2-1; 12 nucleotides match TRBD1. The germline gives CDR1 GTSNPN, CDR2 SVGIG (reference sequence). V shed 4 bases, J shed 4 bases, and the junction held 17 bases outside the gene matches. This CDR3 contains 19 residues. CDR3 in amino acids: CAWTAGQGALAGNYNEQFF. CDR3 DNA sequence: TGTGCCTGGACGGCGGGACAGGGGGCGTTAGCGGGGAATTACAATGAGCAGTTCTTC.

The gene calls are TRBV4-3 and TRBJ2-1; D is possibly TRBD1 (6 bases). CDR3 length: 13 amino acids. The germline gives CDR1 LGHNA, CDR2 YSLEER. The V and J ends lost 3 bases and 9 bases respectively, with 12 bases between them. The CDR3, as DNA: TGCGCCAGCAGCCAGGCCAGGGGCCGTGAGCAGTTCTTC. This encodes CASSQARGREQFF.

The genes are TRBV6-6 and TRBJ2-1, with 7 bases fitting TRBD1. The V segment lost 5 bases and the J segment 3 bases; nucleotides outside the gene matches: 13. The CDR3 runs 17 residues. Germline-derived CDR1 and CDR2 are MNHNY and SVGAGI (reference sequence). The CDR3 protein is CASSQIRQGWIYNEQFF. DNA for the CDR3: TGTGCCAGCAGTCAAATTAGACAGGGATGGATCTACAATGAGCAGTTCTTC.

CDR3 DNA sequence: TGTGCCAGTAGTGCCGAGACAGGGAGGCTCTACAATGAGCAGTTCTTC. Amino acids: CASSAETGRLYNEQFF. This chain links TRBV19 with TRBJ2-1, with TRBD1 as a possible D gene (7 bases). CDR3 length: 16 residues. The germline V gene encodes CDR1 LNHDA and CDR2 SQIVND (reference sequence). V dropped 5 bases and J dropped 3 bases, with 17 bases sitting between them.

The J gene is TRBJ2-1, the V gene TRBV6-5; TRBD2 aligns across 11 bases. This CDR3 contains 15 residues. Unmatched junction bases numbered 5, after V lost 5 bases and J lost 5 bases. CDR1 is MNHEY, CDR2 SVGAGI, per germline. Here the CDR3 reads CASSTTSGSHNEQFF. The CDR3, as DNA: TGTGCCAGCAGTACAACTAGCGGGAGCCACAATGAGCAGTTCTTC.

This clone was observed a few times. The chain recombines TRBV7-9 with TRBJ2-1; 10 bases align to TRBD2. Germline V lookup: CDR1 SEHNR, CDR2 FQNEAQ (reference sequence). The V and J ends lost 0 bases and 3 bases, in that order; junction bases with no gene match: 2. CDR3 size: 16 residues. The CDR3 reads CASSLATSGIYNEQFF. The CDR3, as DNA: TGTGCCAGCAGCTTAGCTACTAGCGGGATCTACAATGAGCAGTTCTTC.

The genes are TRBV9 and TRBJ1-1; 7 bases agree with TRBD1. CDR3 length equals 13 residues. In germline, CDR1 is SGDLS, CDR2 YYNGEE. J gave up 5 bases and V 5 bases, and 6 bases lay outside the gene matches. In nucleotides, the CDR3 is TGTGCCAGCAGTTTTACAGGGGAAACTGAAGCTTTCTTT. Translated, it gives CASSFTGETEAFF. The full variable domain, in which reference TRBV9 and TRBJ1-1 provide the parts outside the CDR3, is DSGVTQTPKHLITATGQRVTLRCSPRSGDLSVYWYQQSLDQGLQFLIQYYNGEERAKGNILERFSAQQFPDLHSELNLSSLELGDSALYFCASSFTGETEAFFGQGTRLTVV.

The rearrangement links TRBV6-2 or TRBV6-3 to TRBJ1-4; D gene ambiguous. The V gene lost 6 bases and the J gene lost 0 bases, with 8 bases spanning the gap. CDR1 is MNHEY and CDR2 is SVGEGT in the germline V gene. The CDR3 is 14 residues long. CDR3 DNA: TGTGCCAGCAGCTTAATCGCAACTAATGAAAAACTGTTTTTT. This codes for CASSLIATNEKLFF.

The chain couples TRBV19 to TRBJ1-2, with D possibly matching TRBD1 (5 bases). Germline-derived CDR1 and CDR2 are LNHDA and SQIVND (reference sequence). The CDR3 sequence is 16 residues long. The V gene lost 8 bases and the J gene lost 0 bases, with 19 bases spanning the gap. CDR3 coding DNA: TGTGCCAGTCTCCCCACGACAGAGAACGCTAACTATGGCTACACCTTC. It yields the protein CASLPTTENANYGYTF.

The chain's CDR3 is CASSADGQAFYGYTF. Written as DNA, the CDR3 is TGTGCCAGCAGTGCTGACGGACAGGCTTTTTATGGCTACACCTTC. This chain joins TRBV27 and TRBJ1-2; 7 bases fit TRBD1. This CDR3 region has 15 residues. Germline trimming cut 5 bases from V and 5 bases from J; bases unmatched to any gene: 11. Germline lookup yields CDR1 MNHEY and CDR2 SMNVEV (reference sequence).

The V and J genes are TRBV11-3 and TRBJ1-6, with D tentatively TRBD1 (5 bases). This CDR3 comprises 13 residues. The V end was cut by 3 bases, the J end by 6 bases, with 6 bases between. Germline loops: CDR1 SGHNT, CDR2 YENEEA. CDR3 loop: CASSFDSNSPLHF. CDR3 in DNA: TGTGCCAGCAGCTTCGACAGTAATTCACCCCTCCACTTT.

This clone was observed a single time. V is TRBV9 and J is TRBJ2-2; 8 bases map to TRBD2. This CDR3 is 15 amino acids long. CDR1 is SGDLS and CDR2 is YYNGEE in the germline V gene. The trim removed 4 bases at V and 5 bases at J, leaving 7 bases unmatched. CDR3 DNA: TGTGCCAGCAGCCGAGCGGGAGCCATGACCGGGGAGCTGTTTTTT. It yields the protein CASSRAGAMTGELFF.

The CDR3 DNA reads TGCAGCGTTGAGAGCATATCGAATGGAAACACCATATATTTT. It is translated as CSVESISNGNTIYF. V is TRBV29-1 and J is TRBJ1-3; D gene unclear. This CDR3 has 14 residues. Germline CDR1 and CDR2: SQVTM and ANQGSEA. Trimming removed 3 bases at V and 3 bases at J, with 12 bases between.

The chain uses TRBV27 and TRBJ2-3; D is ambiguous. Trimming left V 6 bases short and J 4 bases short, with 8 bases between. The length of the CDR3 is 12 residues. Germline CDR1 and CDR2: MNHEY and SMNVEV (reference sequence). This CDR3 is CASSHLSDTQYF. In DNA, the CDR3 is TGTGCCAGCAGCCACCTATCAGATACGCAGTATTTT.

This CDR3 reads CASIGGIYNEQFF. The CDR3 bases are TGCGCCAGCATAGGCGGGATCTACAATGAGCAGTTCTTC. The V gene is TRBV5-1, the J gene TRBJ2-1, with D perhaps TRBD2 (6 bases). Germline V gene sequence: CDR1 SGHRS, CDR2 YFSETQ. Trimming removed 6 bases at V and 3 bases at J, with 10 bases between. CDR3 size: 13 residues.

The gene calls are TRBV7-2 and TRBJ2-1; D perhaps matches TRBD1 (6 bases). The CDR3 has 14 residues. Germline lookup yields CDR1 SGHTA and CDR2 FQGNSA. Trimming took 5 bases from V and 5 from J, leaving 13 bases between them. CDR3: CASSTSRGHNEQFF. CDR3 sequence (DNA): TGTGCCAGCAGCACGTCCAGGGGCCACAATGAGCAGTTCTTC.

V is TRBV3-1 (or the pseudogene TRBV3-2) and J is TRBJ1-3, with D maybe TRBD1 (5 bases). The CDR3 is 11 amino acids. Germline CDR1 and CDR2: LGHDT and YNNKEL (reference sequence). Trimming removed 7 bases at V and 4 bases at J, with 5 bases between. The CDR3 loop is CASNRGNTIYF. The DNA for the CDR3 is TGTGCCAGCAACAGGGGAAACACCATATATTTT.

This clone was seen more than once but under ten times. This chain connects TRBV29-1 to TRBJ1-5, with 9 positions matching TRBD1. The V segment lost 6 bases and the J segment 2 bases; nucleotides outside the gene matches: 5. This CDR3 has 14 residues. Germline loops: CDR1 SQVTM, CDR2 ANQGSEA. In nucleotides, the CDR3 is TGCAGCGTCGGGACAGGGAATGGCAATCAGCCCCAGCATTTT. This sequence encodes CSVGTGNGNQPQHF. The complete variable domain, with remaining parts taken from reference TRBV29-1 and TRBJ1-5, reads SAVISQKPSRDICQRGTSLTIQCQVDSQVTMMFWYRQQPGQSLTLIATANQGSEATYESGFVIDKFPISRPNLTFSTLTVSNMSPEDSSIYLCSVGTGNGNQPQHFGDGTRLSIL.

The chain is built from TRBV5-1 and TRBJ2-3; 7 nucleotides line up with TRBD1. This CDR3 has 17 amino acids. After removal of 0 bases from V and 1 base from J, the junction contained 8 bases not matched to a gene. The germline V gene has CDR1 SGHRS and CDR2 YFSETQ. The CDR3 is CASSLVRRGHGTDTQYF. The CDR3 DNA reads as TGCGCCAGCAGCTTGGTCCGTAGGGGGCATGGCACAGATACGCAGTATTTT.

This clone was seen only a few times. This chain uses TRBV4-3 with TRBJ1-2; possibly TRBD1 for D (5 bases). The CDR3 contains 15 residues. V was pared by 0 bases and J by 4 bases, with 12 bases between. Germline CDR1 reads LGHNA; CDR2 reads YSLEER. CDR3 nucleotides: TGCGCCAGCAGCCAAGATGGAGGGGAGCGCTATGGCTACACCTTC. Protein sequence: CASSQDGGERYGYTF.

The CDR3 is CASSYSGAGENTEAFF. The CDR3 DNA reads as TGTGCCAGCAGTTACTCGGGGGCAGGGGAGAACACTGAAGCTTTCTTT. The rearrangement uses TRBV6-5 and TRBJ1-1, with a weak D call TRBD1 (6 bases). The CDR3 is 16 residues long. The germline CDR1 and CDR2 sequences are MNHEY and SVGAGI. The germline V and J ends were trimmed by 0 bases and 1 base, with 12 bases remaining between them.

This chain connects TRBV4-3 to TRBJ1-1; 8 bases are shared with TRBD1. Germline CDR1 LGHNA, CDR2 YSLEER. J was trimmed by 4 bases and V by 1 base; bases with no gene match: 11. The CDR3 is made up of 17 amino acids. The CDR3 region is CASSQVKYGQGVTEAFF. CDR3 bases: TGCGCCAGCAGCCAAGTTAAGTACGGACAGGGAGTCACTGAAGCTTTCTTT.

This rearrangement joins TRBV20-1 to TRBJ2-1, with a weak D call TRBD2 (5 bases). The germline V gene has CDR1 DFQATT and CDR2 SNEGSKA (reference sequence). The V end was cut by 3 bases, the J end by 2 bases, with 14 bases between. This CDR3 is built from 15 residues. CDR3 coding DNA: TGCAGTGCTAGTCGGCACACGGAGGCCTACAATGAGCAGTTCTTC. As protein: CSASRHTEAYNEQFF.

The chain uses TRBV6-5 and TRBJ2-4; D is perhaps TRBD2 (6 bases). This CDR3 has 13 residues. The V end was cut by 6 bases, the J end by 0 bases, with 6 bases between. Germline V gene sequence: CDR1 MNHEY, CDR2 SVGAGI. CDR3 loop: CASRGLAKNIQYF. CDR3 DNA sequence: TGTGCCAGCAGGGGACTAGCCAAAAACATTCAGTACTTC.

This clone showed up just once. The gene calls are TRBV20-1 and TRBJ2-1, with 7 bases fitting TRBD1. Germline CDR1 and CDR2: DFQATT and SNEGSKA (reference sequence). Losses at the gene ends were 3 bases for V and 7 bases for J; bases not matched to a gene: 18. The CDR3 contains 17 residues. The CDR3 nucleotides are TGCAGTGCTAGTTCATTCAAGGGACAGCAATCTGGGAATGAGCAGTTCTTC. It encodes CSASSFKGQQSGNEQFF.

The rearrangement uses TRBV6-2 or TRBV6-3 and TRBJ2-5; weak D call: TRBD2 (6 bases). There are 15 residues in the CDR3. V was shortened by 0 bases and J by 1 base, with 9 bases between the two germline ends. Per germline, CDR1 MNHEY and CDR2 SVGEGT. CDR3 residues: CASSYSEGGQETQYF. The CDR3 coding sequence is TGTGCCAGCAGTTACTCGGAGGGCGGCCAAGAGACCCAGTACTTC.

The genes are TRBV4-3 and TRBJ1-2; 7 nucleotides line up with TRBD1. CDR3 length: 15 residues. J gave up 6 bases and V 3 bases, and 10 bases lay outside the gene matches. Germline CDR1 LGHNA, CDR2 YSLEER. The CDR3 loop reads CASSQFRTGLHGYTF. The CDR3 coding sequence is TGCGCCAGCAGCCAGTTCCGGACAGGCCTTCATGGCTACACCTTC.

This clone was counted a few times. The chain is built from TRBV19 and TRBJ2-6, with D uncertain. Germline lookup yields CDR1 LNHDA and CDR2 SQIVND (reference sequence). V shed 5 bases and J shed 1 base, with 12 bases lying between them. This CDR3 contains 16 residues. The CDR3 sequence is CASSDAYASGANVLTF. The CDR3 nucleotides read TGTGCCAGTAGTGATGCCTACGCTTCTGGGGCCAACGTCCTGACTTTC.